The clone carrying this T cell receptor (beta chain) was recorded a few times. Its antigen is not identified. The data were taken from a study of regulatory T cells in long-lasting Graves disease. The study, taken as a whole, reports: It was in persistent disease that TRBV28, TRBJ1-2 and TRBJ2-5 were favored.

V shed 0 bases and J shed 4 bases, with 3 bases lying between them. There are 13 residues in the CDR3. From germline, CDR1 is MNHEY and CDR2 SVGEGT. Time point: persistent/refractory GD, antithyroid drugs over 5 years with positive TRAb. Construction of the TCR library relied on RNA isolated from PBMCs. For TCR beta, libraries came from iRepertoire HTBI primers and Arm-PCR of CDR3 regions. TCRdb recomputed calls from the multiplex PCR reads with MiXCR, one row per CDR3 protein. The data contain 350,000 to 450,000 distinct CDR3 sequences, roughly 25% of them singletons. The sequence came from a woman aged 40 to 49 with Graves disease. This chain uses TRBV6-2 or TRBV6-3 with TRBJ1-4; D remains ambiguous. The sample was peripheral blood mononuclear cells (PBMCs), taken when the disease was refractory, from a patient treated with antithyroid drugs. CDR3: CASSYSSNEKLFF. The CDR3 coding sequence is TGTGCCAGCAGTTACTCGAGTAATGAAAAACTGTTTTTT.